The 21 T cell receptor beta chains given below trace back to one sample, sequenced in a study of T-cell memory formation after mild COVID-19. One entry per CDR3 protein, called by TCRdb with MiXCR from the 5' RACE reads. The sample shows around 370,000 distinct CDR3 sequences, about 21% of them seen only once. The sequencing input was PBMCs or a T cell subset sorted from them (not recorded which). The receptors were sampled from an adult woman who had mild COVID-19 (a few samples of this study predate the infection). Cell type and time point are not known.

This clonotype was seen more than once but under ten times. This sequence joins TRBV7-9 and TRBJ2-2; 9 nucleotides agree with TRBD1. Germline values: CDR1 SEHNR, CDR2 FQNEAQ (reference sequence). This CDR3 region has 14 residues. V gave up 8 bases and J gave up 5 bases; unmatched junction bases: 6. As DNA, the CDR3 is TGTGCCAGCGGCCGGGACAGGGTTACCGGGGAGCTGTTTTTT. Protein: CASGRDRVTGELFF.

This clonotype was found a few times. This chain connects TRBV6-5 to TRBJ1-5; 8 bases map to TRBD1. Germline loops: CDR1 MNHEY, CDR2 SVGAGI. The CDR3 totals 15 residues. With V trimmed by 2 bases and J by 5 bases, 5 bases remained unmatched. For the CDR3, the DNA is TGTGCCAGCAGTTACGGGCAGGGGGCGGATCAGCCCCAGCATTTT. Residues: CASSYGQGADQPQHF.

The chain carries TRBV7-2 and TRBJ2-7; 13 positions match TRBD2. This CDR3 spans 16 amino acids. V gave up 2 bases and J gave up 2 bases; unmatched junction bases: 3. Germline V gene lookup returns CDR1 SGHTA and CDR2 FQGNSA. CDR3 loop: CASSLFGTSGAYEQYF. The DNA of the CDR3 is TGTGCCAGCAGCTTATTTGGGACTAGCGGGGCCTACGAGCAGTACTTC.

V is TRBV9 and J is TRBJ1-1; D might be TRBD1 (6 bases). The ends were cut back, 5 bases at V and 1 base at J, with 12 bases in the middle. This CDR3 region has 14 residues. Germline CDR1 and CDR2: SGDLS and YYNGEE. The CDR3 nucleotides are TGTGCCAGCAGTGCCGAGGGGGGGAACACTGAAGCTTTCTTT. It translates to CASSAEGGNTEAFF.

This clonotype was found a few times. The CDR3 sequence: CASSQEGISGNTIYF. The DNA for the CDR3 is TGTGCCAGCAGCCAAGAGGGGATCTCTGGAAACACCATATATTTT. The chain employs TRBV3-1 and TRBJ1-3; D gene ambiguous. Germline CDR1 LGHDT, CDR2 YNNKEL (reference sequence). Between the trimmed V and J ends, which lost 0 bases and 0 bases, there was a span of 6 bases. The CDR3 spans 15 residues. The full variable domain, its missing parts supplied by reference TRBV3-1 and TRBJ1-3, is DTAVSQTPKYLVTQMGNDKSIKCEQNLGHDTMYWYKQDSKKFLKIMFSYNNKELIINETVPNRFSPKSPDKAHLNLHINSLELGDSAVYFCASSQEGISGNTIYFGEGSWLTVV.

J is TRBJ2-7 and V is TRBV10-3; 8 bases are shared with TRBD2. Trimming at V came to 6 bases and at J to 3 bases, leaving 7 bases not matched to a gene. The CDR3 sequence is 14 residues long. CDR1 ENHRY and CDR2 SYGVKD come from the germline V gene. CDR3: CAISPGGSHYEQYF. The CDR3 nucleotides read TGTGCCATCAGCCCGGGGGGGTCGCACTACGAGCAGTACTTC.

The CDR3 nucleotides read TGCGCCAGCAGTCAACAACAACAGGGATACACAGATACGCAGTATTTT. Its translation is CASSQQQQGYTDTQYF. This sequence joins TRBV23-1 and TRBJ2-3; D may be TRBD1 (6 bases). TRBV23-1 is known as an ORF, though its function is uncertain. Trimming shortened V by 2 bases and J by 2 bases, and 14 bases separated the two germline ends. The length of the CDR3 is 16 residues.

This clonotype was picked up a small number of times. The V call is TRBV2, the J call TRBJ2-7; D gene uncertain. The germline V and J ends were trimmed by 1 base and 2 bases, with 9 bases remaining between them. The CDR3 is 14 residues long. Germline V gene lookup returns CDR1 SNHLY and CDR2 FYNNEI. CDR3 sequence reads: CASSEGQAPYEQYF. CDR3 sequence (DNA): TGTGCCAGCAGTGAAGGGCAGGCTCCCTACGAGCAGTACTTC.

Notes on this clonotype: One end of the junction is discordant with germline, which a read error may explain. The chain is built from TRBV4-1 and TRBJ1-4; D gene uncertain. CDR1 is MGHRA, CDR2 YSYEKL, per germline. This CDR3 region has 14 residues. CDR3 DNA: TGCGCCAGCAGACAAGTGTTGGAGGGAGAAAAACTGTTTTTT. Its protein product is CASRQVLEGEKLFF.

This clonotype was counted only a few times. The chain uses TRBV5-1 and TRBJ1-3, with D maybe TRBD1 (6 bases). The CDR3 totals 14 residues. V was clipped by 2 bases and J by 2 bases, with 8 bases between them. Germline-derived CDR1 and CDR2 are SGHRS and YFSETQ. The CDR3 spells CASSFTGTGNTIYF. CDR3 bases: TGCGCCAGCAGCTTTACAGGGACTGGAAACACCATATATTTT.

This clonotype was counted a few times. This chain connects TRBV6-5 to TRBJ2-3, with D perhaps matching TRBD1 or TRBD2 (6 bases each). The CDR3 totals 18 residues. Trimming removed 0 bases at V and 5 bases at J, with 21 bases between. CDR1 MNHEY and CDR2 SVGAGI come from the germline V gene. In nucleotides, the CDR3 is TGTGCCAGCAGTTACTCCGGGCCTGGGAGGAGCAGGGGAGATACGCAGTATTTT. Its protein is CASSYSGPGRSRGDTQYF.

The chain recombines TRBV11-2 with TRBJ2-5; 8 bases line up with TRBD2. The CDR3 contains 16 residues. V shed 4 bases, J shed 5 bases, and the junction held 12 bases outside the gene matches. Germline V CDR1 and CDR2: SGHAT, FQNNGV. This CDR3 reads CASSSNSGGPWETQYF. The CDR3 nucleotides read TGTGCCAGCAGCTCTAACTCGGGGGGGCCATGGGAGACCCAGTACTTC.

This chain joins TRBV29-1 and TRBJ2-3; no definite D call. The ends were cut back, 5 bases at V and 3 bases at J, with 12 bases in the middle. This CDR3 region has 13 residues. Germline V gene lookup returns CDR1 SQVTM and CDR2 ANQGSEA. The CDR3 loop is CSVFRVSTDTQYF. The CDR3 coding sequence is TGCAGCGTTTTCCGGGTTTCTACAGATACGCAGTATTTT.

This clonotype was seen a handful of times. The DNA for the CDR3 is TGTGCCAGCAGCTATGGAGGAGGGGGCGAAGGAGAGACCCAGTACTTC. Protein: CASSYGGGGEGETQYF. This sequence joins TRBV5-5 and TRBJ2-5, with a possible D match to TRBD1 (7 bases). This CDR3 region has 16 residues. Per the germline V gene, CDR1 is SGHKS and CDR2 is YYEKEE (reference sequence). Trimming took 3 bases from V and 4 from J, leaving 19 bases between them.

J is TRBJ1-2 and V is TRBV7-9; TRBD1 might be the D (5 bases). Germline V CDR1 and CDR2: SEHNR, FQNEAQ (reference sequence). V was clipped by 5 bases and J by 6 bases, with 16 bases between them. CDR3 length: 14 residues. The CDR3 protein is CASSHPRGRHGYTF. Written as DNA, the CDR3 is TGTGCCAGCAGCCACCCCCGGGGCCGGCATGGCTACACCTTC. The variable domain in full, completed from reference TRBV7-9 and TRBJ1-2, reads DTGVSQNPRHKITKRGQNVTFRCDPISEHNRLYWYRQTLGQGPEFLTYFQNEAQLEKSRLLSDRFSAERPKGSFSTLEIQRTEQGDSAMYLCASSHPRGRHGYTFGSGTRLTVV.

The chain employs TRBV9 and TRBJ2-7; D is uncertain. The ends were cut back, 0 bases at V and 0 bases at J, with 10 bases in the middle. Germline V CDR1 and CDR2: SGDLS, YYNGEE. The CDR3 runs to 15 residues. CDR3 region: CASSVGTESSYEQYF. For the CDR3, the DNA is TGTGCCAGCAGCGTAGGGACGGAAAGCTCCTACGAGCAGTACTTC.

The chain has TRBV9 and TRBJ2-3; D is perhaps TRBD2 (5 bases). The CDR3 sequence is 17 residues long. V lost 0 bases and J 2 bases, leaving 16 bases between the germline ends. Germline V gives CDR1 SGDLS, CDR2 YYNGEE. In DNA form, the CDR3 reads TGTGCCAGCAGCGTAGGAGCTAGCAGAGTACCCACAGATACGCAGTATTTT. Amino acids: CASSVGASRVPTDTQYF.

The chain links TRBV30 to TRBJ1-2, with D possibly matching TRBD1 (5 bases). There are 12 residues in the CDR3. From germline, CDR1 is GTSNPN and CDR2 SVGIG (reference sequence). V gave up 6 bases and J gave up 8 bases, with 16 bases separating them. The CDR3 region has the DNA TGTGCCTGTCCCCTCGGGGGGTCCGGCTACACCTTC. Protein sequence: CACPLGGSGYTF.

This chain uses TRBV7-8 with TRBJ1-5; D remains ambiguous. V lost 2 bases, J lost 11 bases, and 10 bases lay in between. Germline loops: CDR1 SGHVS, CDR2 FQNEAQ. CDR3 length equals 12 residues. CDR3 in amino acids: CASSLRGMAQHF. The CDR3 nucleotides are TGTGCCAGCAGCTTACGGGGAATGGCCCAGCATTTT.

The V gene is TRBV3-1, the J gene TRBJ1-1, with 8 bases fitting TRBD1. In germline, CDR1 is LGHDT, CDR2 YNNKEL (reference sequence). The CDR3 runs to 15 residues. With V trimmed by 2 bases and J by 11 bases, 13 bases remained unmatched. CDR3 amino acids: CASSQTGQGLLLAFF. The CDR3 DNA sequence: TGTGCCAGCAGCCAAACCGGACAGGGTCTTTTGTTGGCTTTCTTT.

Only a few counts were recorded for this clonotype. The rearrangement joins TRBV20-1 to TRBJ2-7; D is perhaps TRBD2 (5 bases). V gave up 6 bases and J gave up 5 bases, with 14 bases separating them. This CDR3 region has 12 residues. Germline V gene lookup returns CDR1 DFQATT and CDR2 SNEGSKA (reference sequence). This CDR3 is CSADSTFNEQYF. The CDR3 nucleotides are TGCAGTGCGGACTCAACGTTTAACGAGCAGTACTTC.